This TCR beta chain was identified in a study of T-cell reconstitution after alpha-beta-depleted transplantation in children. Broader study findings: It was reported that alpha-beta T cells came from several hundred expanded graft clones (about two months after transplant).

TCRbeta library construction was performed incorporating unique molecular identifiers. TCRdb independently ran MiXCR on the PCR reads; one entry per CDR3 protein. The table records 700,000 to 850,000 distinct CDR3 sequences, 16% of them present only once. A few counts support this clonotype. The antigen is undetermined. The CDR3 contains 15 residues. The V end lost 6 bases, the J end lost 0 bases, and 14 bases lay between the germline ends. CDR1 is SSHAT and CDR2 is FNYEAQ in the germline V gene (reference sequence). The sample here was PBMCs, mostly from graft donor cells, taken 360 days after TCRalphabeta/CD19-depleted stem cell transplant. The sequence came from a male patient younger than 18 who had a stem cell transplant for acute lymphoblastic leukemia, so the T cells may come from the graft donor. The V and J genes are TRBV7-7 and TRBJ2-5; a weak D match, TRBD1 (5 bases). CDR3 nucleotide sequence: TGTGCCAGCAGTCGAGTAGAGACAGACCAAGAGACCCAGTACTTC. Its translation: CASSRVETDQETQYF.